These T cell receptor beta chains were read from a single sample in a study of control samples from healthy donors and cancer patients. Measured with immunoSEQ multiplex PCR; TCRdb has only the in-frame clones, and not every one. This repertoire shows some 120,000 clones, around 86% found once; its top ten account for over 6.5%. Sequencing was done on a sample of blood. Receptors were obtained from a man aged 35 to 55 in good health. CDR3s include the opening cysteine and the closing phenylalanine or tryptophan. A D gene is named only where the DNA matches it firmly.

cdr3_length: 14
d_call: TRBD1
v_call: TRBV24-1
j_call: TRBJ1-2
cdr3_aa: CATSDSGQGRGYTF
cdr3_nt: TGTGCCACCAGTGATTCGGGACAGGGACGGGGCTACACCTTC

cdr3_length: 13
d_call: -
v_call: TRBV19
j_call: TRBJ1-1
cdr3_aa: CASSMGGGTEAFF
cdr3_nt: TGTGCCAGTAGTATGGGAGGGGGCACTGAAGCTTTCTTT

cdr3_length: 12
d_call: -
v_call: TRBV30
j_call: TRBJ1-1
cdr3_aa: CAWDHGEAEAFF
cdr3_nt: TGTGCCTGGGACCACGGAGAGGCTGAAGCTTTCTTT

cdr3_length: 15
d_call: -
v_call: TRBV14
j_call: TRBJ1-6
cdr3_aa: CASSPTRGRNSPLHF
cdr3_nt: TGTGCCAGCAGCCCGACGCGGGGCCGGAATTCACCCCTCCACTTT

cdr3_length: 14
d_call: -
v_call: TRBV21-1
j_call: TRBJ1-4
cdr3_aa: CASSSCRRNEKLFF
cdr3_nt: TGTGCCAGCAGCAGTTGCAGGAGGAACGAAAAACTGTTTTTT

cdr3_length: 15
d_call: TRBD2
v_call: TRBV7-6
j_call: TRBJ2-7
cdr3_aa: CASSPWTSGGYEQYF
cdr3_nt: TGTGCCAGCAGCCCCTGGACTAGCGGGGGTTACGAGCAGTACTTC

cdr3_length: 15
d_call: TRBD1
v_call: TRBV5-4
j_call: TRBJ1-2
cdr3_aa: CASSAMQGANYGYTF
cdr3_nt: TGTGCCAGCAGCGCCATGCAGGGGGCGAACTATGGCTACACCTTC

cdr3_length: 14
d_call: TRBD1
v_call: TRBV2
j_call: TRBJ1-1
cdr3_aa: CASSQGQGKNEAFF
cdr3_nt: TGTGCCAGCAGTCAAGGACAGGGGAAAAATGAAGCTTTCTTT

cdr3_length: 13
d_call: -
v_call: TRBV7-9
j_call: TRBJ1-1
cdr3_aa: CASSSGGNTEAFF
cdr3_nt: TGTGCCAGCAGCTCGGGAGGGAACACTGAAGCTTTCTTT

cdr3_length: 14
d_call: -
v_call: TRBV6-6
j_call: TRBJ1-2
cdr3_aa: CASSYAGQGYGYTF
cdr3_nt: TGTGCCAGCAGTTACGCGGGGCAGGGCTATGGCTACACCTTC

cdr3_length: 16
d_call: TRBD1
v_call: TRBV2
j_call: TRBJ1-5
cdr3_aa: CASRDRRVNSNQPQHF
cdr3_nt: TGTGCCAGCAGGGACAGGCGAGTTAATAGCAATCAGCCCCAGCATTTT

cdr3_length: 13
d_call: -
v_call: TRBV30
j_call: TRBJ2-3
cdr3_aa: CAWTGKGTDTQYF
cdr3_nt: TGTGCCTGGACAGGGAAGGGCACAGATACGCAGTATTTT

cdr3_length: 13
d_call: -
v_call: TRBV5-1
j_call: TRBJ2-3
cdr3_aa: CATGRGTTDTQYF
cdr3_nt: TGCGCCACTGGGAGGGGGACCACAGATACGCAGTATTTT

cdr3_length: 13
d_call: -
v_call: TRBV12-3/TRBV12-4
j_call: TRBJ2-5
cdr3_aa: CASSLSGRETQYF
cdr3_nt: TGTGCCAGCAGTTTAAGCGGCCGAGAGACCCAGTACTTC

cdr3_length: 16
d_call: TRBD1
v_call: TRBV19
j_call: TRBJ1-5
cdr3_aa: CASRARVGQGYQPQHF
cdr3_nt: TGTGCCAGTAGGGCAAGGGTGGGACAGGGTTATCAGCCCCAGCATTTT